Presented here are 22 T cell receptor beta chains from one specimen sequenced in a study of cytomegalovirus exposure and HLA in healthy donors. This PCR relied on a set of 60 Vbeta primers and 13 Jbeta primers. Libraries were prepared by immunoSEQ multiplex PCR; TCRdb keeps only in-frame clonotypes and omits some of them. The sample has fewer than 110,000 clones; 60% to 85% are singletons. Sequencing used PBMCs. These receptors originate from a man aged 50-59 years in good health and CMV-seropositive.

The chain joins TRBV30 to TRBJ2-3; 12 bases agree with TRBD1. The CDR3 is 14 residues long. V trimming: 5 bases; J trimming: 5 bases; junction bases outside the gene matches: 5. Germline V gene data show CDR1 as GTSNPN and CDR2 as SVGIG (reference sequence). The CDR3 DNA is TGTGCCTGGGGGACAGGGGGCGGGTTAGATACGCAGTATTTT. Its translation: CAWGTGGGLDTQYF.

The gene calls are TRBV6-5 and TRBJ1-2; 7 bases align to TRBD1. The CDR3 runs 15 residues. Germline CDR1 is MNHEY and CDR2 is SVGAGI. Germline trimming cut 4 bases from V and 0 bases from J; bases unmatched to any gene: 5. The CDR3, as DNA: TGTGCCAGCAGTTTCGGGACAGTCTCTAACTATGGCTACACCTTC. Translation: CASSFGTVSNYGYTF.

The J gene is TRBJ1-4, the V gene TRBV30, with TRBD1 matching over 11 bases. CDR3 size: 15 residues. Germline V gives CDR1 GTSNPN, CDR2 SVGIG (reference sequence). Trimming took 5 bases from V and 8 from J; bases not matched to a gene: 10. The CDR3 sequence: CAWGQDRGLYEKLFF. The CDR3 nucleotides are TGTGCCTGGGGGCAGGACAGGGGGCTGTACGAAAAACTGTTTTTT. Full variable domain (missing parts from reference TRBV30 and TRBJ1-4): SQTIHQWPATLVQPVGSPLSLECTVEGTSNPNLYWYRQAAGRGLQLLFYSVGIGQISSEVPQNLSASRPQDRQFILSSKKLLLSDSGFYLCAWGQDRGLYEKLFFGSGTQLSVL.

In nucleotides, the CDR3 is TGTGCCAGCAGCCCCCCAGGGGGGATCTTCTACAATGAGCAGTTCTTC. This translates into CASSPPGGIFYNEQFF. This chain connects TRBV13 to TRBJ2-1; tentative D call: TRBD1 (7 bases). This CDR3 spans 16 amino acids. Trimming removed 5 bases at V and 3 bases at J, with 17 bases between. Germline-derived CDR1 and CDR2 are PRHDT and FYEKMQ (reference sequence).

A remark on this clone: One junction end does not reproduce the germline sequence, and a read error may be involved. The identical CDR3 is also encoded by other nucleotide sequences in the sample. DNA for the CDR3: TGTGCCAGCAGTGAAAGGATGGCGGATTCCAACAATGAACAGTTCTTC. Amino acids: CASSERMADSNNEQFF. The chain has TRBV6-4 and TRBJ2-1; D remains unclear. This CDR3 is built from 16 residues. CDR1 MRHNA and CDR2 SNTAGT come from the germline V gene.

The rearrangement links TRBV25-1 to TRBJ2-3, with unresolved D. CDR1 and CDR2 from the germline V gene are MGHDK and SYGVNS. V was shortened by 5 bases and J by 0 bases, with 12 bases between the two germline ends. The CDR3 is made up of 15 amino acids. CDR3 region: CASSFSISSTDTQYF. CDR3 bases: TGTGCCAGCAGTTTTAGCATTTCTAGCACAGATACGCAGTATTTT.

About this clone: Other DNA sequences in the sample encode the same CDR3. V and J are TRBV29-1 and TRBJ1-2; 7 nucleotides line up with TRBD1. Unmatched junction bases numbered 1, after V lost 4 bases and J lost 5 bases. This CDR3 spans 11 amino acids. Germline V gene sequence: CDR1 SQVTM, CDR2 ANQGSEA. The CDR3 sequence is CSVGQGYGYTF. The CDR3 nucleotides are TGCAGCGTTGGACAGGGATATGGCTACACCTTC.

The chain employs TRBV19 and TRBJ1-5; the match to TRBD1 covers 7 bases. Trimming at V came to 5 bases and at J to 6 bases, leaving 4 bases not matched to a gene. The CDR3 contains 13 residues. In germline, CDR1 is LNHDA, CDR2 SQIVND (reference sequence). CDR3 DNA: TGTGCCAGTAGTTACGACAGGGCTCAGCCCCAGCATTTT. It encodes CASSYDRAQPQHF.

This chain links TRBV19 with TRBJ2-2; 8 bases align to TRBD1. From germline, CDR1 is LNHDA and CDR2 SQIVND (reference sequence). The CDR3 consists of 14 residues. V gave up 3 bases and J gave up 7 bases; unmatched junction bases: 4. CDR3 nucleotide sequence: TGTGCCAGTAGTATGGGACAGGCGGACGGGGAGCTGTTTTTT. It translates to CASSMGQADGELFF. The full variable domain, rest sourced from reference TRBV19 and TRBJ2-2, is DGGITQSPKYLFRKEGQNVTLSCEQNLNHDAMYWYRQDPGQGLRLIYYSQIVNDFQKGDIAEGYSVSREKKESFPLTVTSAQKNPTAFYLCASSMGQADGELFFGEGSRLTVL.

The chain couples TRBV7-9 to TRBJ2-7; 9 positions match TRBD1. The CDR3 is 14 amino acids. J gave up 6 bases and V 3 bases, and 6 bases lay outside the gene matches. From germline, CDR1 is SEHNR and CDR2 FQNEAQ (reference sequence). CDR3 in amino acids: CASSFGTGPREQYF. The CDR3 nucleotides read TGTGCCAGCAGCTTTGGGACAGGGCCACGCGAGCAGTACTTC.

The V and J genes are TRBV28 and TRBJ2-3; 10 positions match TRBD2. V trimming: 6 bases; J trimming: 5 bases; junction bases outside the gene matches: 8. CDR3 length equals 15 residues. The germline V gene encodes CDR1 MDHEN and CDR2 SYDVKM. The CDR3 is CASRSLAGAGDTQYF. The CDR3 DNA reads TGTGCCAGCAGATCGCTAGCGGGAGCTGGAGATACGCAGTATTTT.

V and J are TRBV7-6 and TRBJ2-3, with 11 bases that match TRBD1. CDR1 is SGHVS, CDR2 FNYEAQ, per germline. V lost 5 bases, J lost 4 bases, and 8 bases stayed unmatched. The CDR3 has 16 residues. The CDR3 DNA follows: TGTGCCAGCAGCCCGCGGACAGGGGGCGGAGCAGATACGCAGTATTTT. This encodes CASSPRTGGGADTQYF.

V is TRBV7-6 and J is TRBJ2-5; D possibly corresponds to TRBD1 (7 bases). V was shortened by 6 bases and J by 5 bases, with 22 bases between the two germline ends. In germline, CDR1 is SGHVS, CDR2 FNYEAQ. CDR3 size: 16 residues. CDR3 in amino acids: CASSWRGQGVRETQYF. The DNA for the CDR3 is TGTGCCAGCAGTTGGAGGGGGCAGGGTGTGAGGGAGACCCAGTACTTC. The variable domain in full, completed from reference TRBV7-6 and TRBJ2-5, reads GAGVSQSPRYKVTKRGQDVALRCDPISGHVSLYWYRQALGQGPEFLTYFNYEAQQDKSGLPNDRFSAERPEGSISTLTIQRTEQRDSAMYRCASSWRGQGVRETQYFGPGTRLLVL.

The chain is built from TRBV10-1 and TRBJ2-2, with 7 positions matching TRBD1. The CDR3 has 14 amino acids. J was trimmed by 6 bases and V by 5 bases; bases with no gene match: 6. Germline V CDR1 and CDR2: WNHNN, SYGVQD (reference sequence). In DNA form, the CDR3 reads TGCGCCAGCAGTTCCCGACAGGGTTCCGGGGAGCTGTTTTTT. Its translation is CASSSRQGSGELFF.

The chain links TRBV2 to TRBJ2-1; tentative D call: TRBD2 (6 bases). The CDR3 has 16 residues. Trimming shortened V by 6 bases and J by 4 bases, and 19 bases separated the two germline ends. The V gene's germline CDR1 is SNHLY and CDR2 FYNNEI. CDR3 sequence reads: CASSRSLDYRYNEQFF. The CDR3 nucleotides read TGTGCCAGCAGCCGAAGCTTGGACTATCGATACAATGAGCAGTTCTTC.

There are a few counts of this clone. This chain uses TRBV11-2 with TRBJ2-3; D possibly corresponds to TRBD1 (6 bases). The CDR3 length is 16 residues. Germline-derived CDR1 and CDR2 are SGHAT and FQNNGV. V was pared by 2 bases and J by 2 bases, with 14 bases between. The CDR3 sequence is CASSLKQGYDTDTQYF. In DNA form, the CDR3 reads TGTGCCAGCAGCTTAAAACAGGGATACGACACAGATACGCAGTATTTT.

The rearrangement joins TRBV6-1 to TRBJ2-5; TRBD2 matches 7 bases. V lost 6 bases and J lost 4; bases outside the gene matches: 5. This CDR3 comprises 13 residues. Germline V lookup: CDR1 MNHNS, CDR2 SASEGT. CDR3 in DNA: TGTGCCAGCAGGAGGGGAGGGCTAGAGACCCAGTACTTC. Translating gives CASRRGGLETQYF.

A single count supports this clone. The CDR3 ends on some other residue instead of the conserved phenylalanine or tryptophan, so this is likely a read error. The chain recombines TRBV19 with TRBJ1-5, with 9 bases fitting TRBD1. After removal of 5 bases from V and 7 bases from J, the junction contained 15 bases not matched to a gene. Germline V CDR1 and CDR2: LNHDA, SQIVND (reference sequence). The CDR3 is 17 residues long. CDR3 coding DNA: TGTGCCAGTAGTTCAAGTCCCGGGACAGGGCCGGGGCAGCCCCAGCATTCT. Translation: CASSSSPGTGPGQPQHS.

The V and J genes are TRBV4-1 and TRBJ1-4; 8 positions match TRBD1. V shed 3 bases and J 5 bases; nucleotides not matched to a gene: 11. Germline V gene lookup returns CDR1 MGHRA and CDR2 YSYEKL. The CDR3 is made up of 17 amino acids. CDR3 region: CASSHATWTGPNEKLFF. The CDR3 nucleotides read TGCGCCAGCAGCCATGCTACCTGGACAGGGCCGAATGAAAAACTGTTTTTT.

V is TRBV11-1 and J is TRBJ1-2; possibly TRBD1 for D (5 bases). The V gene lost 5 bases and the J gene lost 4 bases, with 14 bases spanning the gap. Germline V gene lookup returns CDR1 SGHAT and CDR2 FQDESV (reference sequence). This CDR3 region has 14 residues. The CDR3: CASSGHGQAYGYTF. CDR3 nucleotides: TGTGCCAGCAGCGGGCACGGACAAGCCTATGGCTACACCTTC.

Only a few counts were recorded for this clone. CDR3: CAWTPGTARSTDTQYF. The CDR3 nucleotides are TGTGCCTGGACACCCGGGACAGCCAGAAGCACAGATACGCAGTATTTT. The rearrangement uses TRBV30 and TRBJ2-3; 7 bases align to TRBD1. Germline CDR1 GTSNPN, CDR2 SVGIG (reference sequence). Losses at the gene ends were 4 bases for V and 0 bases for J; bases not matched to a gene: 10. The CDR3 spans 16 residues.

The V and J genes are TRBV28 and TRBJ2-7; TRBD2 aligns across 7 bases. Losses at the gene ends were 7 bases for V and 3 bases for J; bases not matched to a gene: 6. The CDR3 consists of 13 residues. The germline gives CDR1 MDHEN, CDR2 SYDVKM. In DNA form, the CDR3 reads TGTGCCAGCACGGCAGCGGGAATCTACGAGCAGTACTTC. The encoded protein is CASTAAGIYEQYF.